Sequencing of this T cell receptor (beta chain) was carried out in a study of T cells expressing NK-cell markers. Whole-study context: Among the eight sequenced donors, seven tested HCMV-seropositive and one tested seronegative.

TCRdb reprocessed the 5' RACE reads, with one entry per CDR3 protein and no DNA. Reported are around 550,000 distinct CDR3 sequences; the ten largest clones contain approximately 3.6%. Findings and limits, study-wide: The dominant NKG2C+ clonotypes represented roughly 1.0-7.5% of CD8+ T cells in over 5 donors.

With regard to this clonotype: Its matching antigen is unknown.

Sequences were obtained from blood T cells: a sorted CD56 or NKG2C T cell subset, CD4+ or CD8+ T cells, or bulk PBMC T cells (not recorded which). The sequence was obtained from a man in his late teens or twenties in good health.

CDR3 protein: CASSLSPAGETQYF. The rearrangement links TRBV27 to TRBJ2-5. There are 14 residues in the CDR3. Germline CDR1 MNHEY, CDR2 SMNVEV (reference sequence).